The rows below give T cell receptor beta chains drawn from one sample of a study of shared clonotypes between healthy human individuals. Produced via immunoSEQ multiplex PCR; TCRdb's table is partial and in-frame only. The sample records about 1.1 million clones, about 80% being singletons. Sequences were obtained from memory CD4+ T cells from PBMCs. Receptors were obtained from a man aged 18-30 years in good health. Some clones in this sample may be carry-over from other donors' samples. Each CDR3 is given with its conserved first and last residue. D genes are given only for firm matches. Expanded clones get a size class; other rows say once, few or many, or leave the size out.

abundance	v_gene	d_gene	j_gene	CDR3nt	CDR3aa
NA	TRBV5-1	TRBD1	TRBJ2-1	TGCGCCAGCAGCGGAAAGTCAGGGGGCGGAAATGAGCAGTTCTTC	CASSGKSGGGNEQFF
few	TRBV7-2	NA	TRBJ2-3	TGTGCCAGCAGCAGCGAGTGGAGGGTAGGGCTCACAGATACGCAGTATTTT	CASSSEWRVGLTDTQYF
NA	TRBV28	NA	TRBJ2-1	TGTGCCAGCAGTGTGCCTCGATACAATGAGCAGTTCTTC	CASSVPRYNEQFF
NA	TRBV5-1	NA	TRBJ2-3	TGCGCCAGCAGCTTGGTGTCCAAGCGGGATACGCAGTATTTT	CASSLVSKRDTQYF
NA	TRBV18	TRBD2	TRBJ2-1	TGTGCCAGCTCACCACCGGGGACTAGCGGTAACAGTGAGCAGTTCTTC	CASSPPGTSGNSEQFF
once	TRBV30	TRBD1	TRBJ1-1	TGTGCCTGGGGATTGGGAACAGGGGGGTCTGAAGCTTTCTTT	CAWGLGTGGSEAFF
NA	TRBV4-1	TRBD2	TRBJ2-5	TGCGCCAGCAGCCGCAAAACTTCCGCGGGAGGCATCCAAGAGACCCAGTACTTC	CASSRKTSAGGIQETQYF
few	TRBV4-1	NA	TRBJ1-2	TGCGCCAGCAGCCAAGATGATGTGACACCCTATGGCTACACCTTC	CASSQDDVTPYGYTF
NA	TRBV28	NA	TRBJ1-4	TGTGCCAGCAGTTTGAGCCATGAAAAACTGTTTTTT	CASSLSHEKLFF
NA	TRBV4-1	TRBD1	TRBJ1-2	TGCGCCAGCAGCCAAGTAGGCAGGGACAGAGGTGGCTACACCTTC	CASSQVGRDRGGYTF
NA	TRBV30	TRBD2	TRBJ2-7	TGTGCCTGGAGTCGCACCCCGGGACTAGTCGGATACGAGCAGTACTTC	CAWSRTPGLVGYEQYF
NA	TRBV18	NA	TRBJ1-2	TGTGCCAGCTCACCACTTGGGGCAGGAACTAACTATGGCTACACCTTC	CASSPLGAGTNYGYTF
NA	TRBV10-3	TRBD1	TRBJ2-3	TGTGCCATCAGGATCGACAGGGAGAGCACAGATACGCAGTATTTT	CAIRIDRESTDTQYF
NA	TRBV5-6	NA	TRBJ1-2	TGTGCCAGCAGCTTCTTACAGGGCTACGGCTACACCTTC	CASSFLQGYGYTF
NA	TRBV4-3	NA	TRBJ2-3	TGCGCCAGCAGCCAAGAAGGGGGGCATACGCAGTATTTT	CASSQEGGHTQYF
NA	TRBV6-4	TRBD1	TRBJ1-5	TGTGCCAGCAGTAAAACAGGGGTGGGACAGCCCCAGCATTTT	CASSKTGVGQPQHF
NA	TRBV7-9	TRBD2	TRBJ2-7	TGTGCCAGCAGCTCCGGGACTAGCGGGATTCCCTACGAGCAGTACTTC	CASSSGTSGIPYEQYF
NA	TRBV21-1	NA	TRBJ2-7	TGTGCCAGCGGTACCGCGAGTGGGGGCGAGCAGTACTTC	CASGTASGGEQYF
few	TRBV29-1	NA	TRBJ2-7	TGCAGCGTTGGGAGCGGGTGGCCCTACGAGCAGTACTTC	CSVGSGWPYEQYF
NA	TRBV6-1	NA	TRBJ1-5	TGTGCCAGCAGCCAGGAACGTGTGGGGGTTCAGCCCCAGCATTTT	CASSQERVGVQPQHF
NA	TRBV19	NA	TRBJ1-5	TGTGCCAGTAGTATCGGGGCGCGGAGCAATCAGCCCCAGCATTTT	CASSIGARSNQPQHF
once	TRBV7-9	NA	TRBJ2-2	TGTGCCAGCAGTAAATTACTAGATACCGGGGAGCTGTTTTTT	CASSKLLDTGELFF
NA	TRBV5-1	TRBD1	TRBJ2-5	TGCGCCAGCAGCTCAGGACAGGGCAGGGAGACCCAGTACTTC	CASSSGQGRETQYF
NA	TRBV4-2	TRBD2	TRBJ2-2	TGTGCCAGCAGCCAAGACCCCACGGGGGGGAACGGGGAGCTGTTTTTT	CASSQDPTGGNGELFF
NA	TRBV2	TRBD2	TRBJ2-1	TGTGCCAGCATTCCCCTCATCTGGACTAGCGGAAATGAGCAGTTCTTC	CASIPLIWTSGNEQFF
NA	TRBV7-2	NA	TRBJ1-2	TGTGCCAGCAGCACGTACAGGGAGTTGGGCTATGGCTACACCTTC	CASSTYRELGYGYTF
NA	TRBV5-6	NA	TRBJ1-1	TGTGCCAGCAGCTACGGTTGGGCCTCCAACACTGAAGCTTTCTTT	CASSYGWASNTEAFF
NA	TRBV19	NA	TRBJ2-5	TGTGCCAGTAGTATGGCAGGGGCCGGAGAGACCCAGTACTTC	CASSMAGAGETQYF
NA	TRBV27	NA	TRBJ1-4	TGTGCCAGCAGGGCAGGGCTAGCGGCTAATGAAAAACTGTTTTTT	CASRAGLAANEKLFF
NA	TRBV18	NA	TRBJ2-4	TGTGCCAGCTCACCACAGTTAGCCAAAAACATTCAGTACTTC	CASSPQLAKNIQYF
NA	TRBV28	TRBD1	TRBJ1-5	TGTGCCAGCAGCCCCCCAGGGGACAGGGGGCTTCGGGGCAATCAGCCCCAGCATTTT	CASSPPGDRGLRGNQPQHF